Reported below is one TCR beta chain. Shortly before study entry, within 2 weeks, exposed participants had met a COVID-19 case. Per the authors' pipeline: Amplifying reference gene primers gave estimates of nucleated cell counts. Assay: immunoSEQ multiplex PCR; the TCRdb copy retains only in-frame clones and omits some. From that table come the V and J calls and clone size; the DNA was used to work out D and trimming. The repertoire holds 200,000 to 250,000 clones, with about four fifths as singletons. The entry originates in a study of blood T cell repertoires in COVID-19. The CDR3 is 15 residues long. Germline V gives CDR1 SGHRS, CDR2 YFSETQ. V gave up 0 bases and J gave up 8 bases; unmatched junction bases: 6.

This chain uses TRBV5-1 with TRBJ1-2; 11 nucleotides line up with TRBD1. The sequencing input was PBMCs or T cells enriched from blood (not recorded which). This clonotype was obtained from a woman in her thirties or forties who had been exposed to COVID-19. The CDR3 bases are TGCGCCAGCAGCTTGGAAGGACAGGGGGCGTGGGGCTACACCTTC. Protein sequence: CASSLEGQGAWGYTF.